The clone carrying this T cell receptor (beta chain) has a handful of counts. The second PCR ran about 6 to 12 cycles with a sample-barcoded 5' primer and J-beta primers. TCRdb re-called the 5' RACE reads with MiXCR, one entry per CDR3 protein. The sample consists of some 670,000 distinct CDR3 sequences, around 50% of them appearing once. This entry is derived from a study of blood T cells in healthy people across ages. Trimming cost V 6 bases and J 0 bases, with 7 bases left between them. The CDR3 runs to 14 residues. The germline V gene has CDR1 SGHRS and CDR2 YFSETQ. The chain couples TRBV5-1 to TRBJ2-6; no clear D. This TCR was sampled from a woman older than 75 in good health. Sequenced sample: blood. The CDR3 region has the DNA TGCGCCAGCAAGAGTCTCTCTGGGGCCAACGTCCTGACTTTC. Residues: CASKSLSGANVLTF.